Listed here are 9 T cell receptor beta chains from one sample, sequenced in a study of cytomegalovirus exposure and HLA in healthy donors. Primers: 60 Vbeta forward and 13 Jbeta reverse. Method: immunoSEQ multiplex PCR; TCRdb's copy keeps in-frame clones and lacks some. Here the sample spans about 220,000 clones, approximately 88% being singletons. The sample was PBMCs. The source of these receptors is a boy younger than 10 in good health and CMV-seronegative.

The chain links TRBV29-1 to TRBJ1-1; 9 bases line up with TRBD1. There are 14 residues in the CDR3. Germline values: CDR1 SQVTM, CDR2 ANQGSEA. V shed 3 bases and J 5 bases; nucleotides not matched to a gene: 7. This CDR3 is CSVDGTGGLTEAFF. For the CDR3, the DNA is TGCAGCGTTGACGGCACAGGGGGCTTGACTGAAGCTTTCTTT.

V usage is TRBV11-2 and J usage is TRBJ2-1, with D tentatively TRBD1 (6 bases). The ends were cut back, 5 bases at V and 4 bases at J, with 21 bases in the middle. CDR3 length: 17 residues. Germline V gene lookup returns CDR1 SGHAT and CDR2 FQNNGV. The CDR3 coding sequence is TGTGCCAGCAGCGTTAGAGGGGCAGGGGATCGATACAATGAGCAGTTCTTC. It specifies CASSVRGAGDRYNEQFF.

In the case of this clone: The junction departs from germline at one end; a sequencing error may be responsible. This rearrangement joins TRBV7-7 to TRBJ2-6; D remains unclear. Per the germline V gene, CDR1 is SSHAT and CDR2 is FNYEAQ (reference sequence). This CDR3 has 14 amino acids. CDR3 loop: CASSLYSGANVLTF. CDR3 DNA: TGTGCTAGCAGCCTCTACTCTGGGGCCAACGTCCTGACTTTC.

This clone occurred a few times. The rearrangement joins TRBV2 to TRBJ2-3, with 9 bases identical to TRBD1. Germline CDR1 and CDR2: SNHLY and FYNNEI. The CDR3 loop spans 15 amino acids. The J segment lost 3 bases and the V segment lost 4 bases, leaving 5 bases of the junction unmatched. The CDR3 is CASSGGDRVTDTQYF. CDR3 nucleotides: TGTGCCAGCAGTGGAGGGGACAGGGTTACAGATACGCAGTATTTT. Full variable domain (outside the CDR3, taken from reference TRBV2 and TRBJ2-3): EPEVTQTPSHQVTQMGQEVILRCVPISNHLYFYWYRQILGQKVEFLVSFYNNEISEKSEIFDDQFSVERPDGSNFTLKIRSTKLEDSAMYFCASSGGDRVTDTQYFGPGTRLTVL.

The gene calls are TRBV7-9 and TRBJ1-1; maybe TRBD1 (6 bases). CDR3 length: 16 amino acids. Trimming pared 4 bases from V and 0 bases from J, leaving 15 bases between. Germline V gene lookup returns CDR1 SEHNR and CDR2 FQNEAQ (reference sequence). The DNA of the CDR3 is TGTGCCAGCAGCTGGCCGCGACAGGAGATGAACACTGAAGCTTTCTTT. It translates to CASSWPRQEMNTEAFF.

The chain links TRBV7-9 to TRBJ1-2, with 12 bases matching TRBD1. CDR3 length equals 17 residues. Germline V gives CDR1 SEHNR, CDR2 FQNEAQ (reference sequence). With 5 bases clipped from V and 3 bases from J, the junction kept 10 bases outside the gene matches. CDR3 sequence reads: CASSPTRGQGAYYGYTF. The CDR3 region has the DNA TGTGCCAGCAGCCCTACGAGGGGACAGGGGGCCTACTATGGCTACACCTTC.

The DNA for the CDR3 is TGTGCCAGCAGCGTGTCGGGGGATTCCTACAATGAGCAGTTCTTC. Its protein product is CASSVSGDSYNEQFF. V gene TRBV5-6 combines with J gene TRBJ2-1, with D maybe TRBD2 (6 bases). V lost 4 bases to trimming and J lost 1 base, with 12 bases between them. This CDR3 comprises 15 residues. CDR1 is SGHDT and CDR2 is YYEEEE in the germline V gene.

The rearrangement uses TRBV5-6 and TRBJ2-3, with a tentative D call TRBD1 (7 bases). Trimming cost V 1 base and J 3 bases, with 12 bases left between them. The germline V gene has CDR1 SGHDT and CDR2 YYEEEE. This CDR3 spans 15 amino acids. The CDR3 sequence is CASSLQGGRTDTQYF. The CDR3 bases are TGTGCCAGCAGCTTGCAGGGGGGACGGACAGATACGCAGTATTTT.

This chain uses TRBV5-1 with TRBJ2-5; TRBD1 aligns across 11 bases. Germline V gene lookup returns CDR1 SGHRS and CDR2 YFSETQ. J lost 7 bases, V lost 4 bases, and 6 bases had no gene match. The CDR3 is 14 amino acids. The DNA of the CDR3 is TGCGCCAGCAGCCCCGGACAGGGGGCGGCGACCCAGTACTTC. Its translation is CASSPGQGAATQYF.